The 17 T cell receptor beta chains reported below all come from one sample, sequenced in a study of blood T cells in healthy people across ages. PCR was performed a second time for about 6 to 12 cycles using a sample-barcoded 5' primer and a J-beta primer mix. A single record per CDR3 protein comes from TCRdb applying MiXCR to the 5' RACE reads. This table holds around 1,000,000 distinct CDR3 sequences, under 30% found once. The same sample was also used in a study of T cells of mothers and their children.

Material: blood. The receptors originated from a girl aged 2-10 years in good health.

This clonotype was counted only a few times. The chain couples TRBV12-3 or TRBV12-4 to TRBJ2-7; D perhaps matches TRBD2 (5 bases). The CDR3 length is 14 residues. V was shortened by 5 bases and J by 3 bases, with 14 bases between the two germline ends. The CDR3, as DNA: TGTGCCAGCAGTCTCCTTGGACTGCTCTACGAGCAGTACTTC. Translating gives CASSLLGLLYEQYF.

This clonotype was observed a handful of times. This CDR3 is CASSGSLQETQYF. As DNA, the CDR3 is TGTGCCAGCAGCGGGTCTCTTCAAGAGACCCAGTACTTC. The rearrangement links TRBV7-9 to TRBJ2-5; no clear D gene. Germline loops: CDR1 SEHNR, CDR2 FQNEAQ (reference sequence). Between the trimmed V and J ends, which lost 5 bases and 2 bases, there was a span of 9 bases. This CDR3 has 13 residues.

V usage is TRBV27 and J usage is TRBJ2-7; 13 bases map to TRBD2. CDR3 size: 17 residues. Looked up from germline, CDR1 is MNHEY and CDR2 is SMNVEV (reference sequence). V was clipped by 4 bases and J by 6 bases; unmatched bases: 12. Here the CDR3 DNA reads TGTGCCAGCAGTTCTATTCGACTAGCGGGAGGAGGAATCGAGCAGTACTTC. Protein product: CASSSIRLAGGGIEQYF.

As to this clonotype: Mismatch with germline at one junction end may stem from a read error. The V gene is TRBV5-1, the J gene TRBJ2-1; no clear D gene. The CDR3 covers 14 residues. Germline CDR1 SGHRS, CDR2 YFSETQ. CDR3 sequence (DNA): TGCGCCTGCAGCTTGACATTTTGGGGCAATGAGCAGTTCTTC. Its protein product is CACSLTFWGNEQFF.

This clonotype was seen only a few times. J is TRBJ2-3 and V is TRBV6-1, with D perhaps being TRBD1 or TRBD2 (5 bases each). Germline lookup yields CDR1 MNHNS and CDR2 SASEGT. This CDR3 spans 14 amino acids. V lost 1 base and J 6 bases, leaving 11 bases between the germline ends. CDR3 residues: CASSEGGNTDTQYF. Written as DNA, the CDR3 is TGTGCCAGCAGTGAAGGGGGGAACACGGATACGCAGTATTTT.

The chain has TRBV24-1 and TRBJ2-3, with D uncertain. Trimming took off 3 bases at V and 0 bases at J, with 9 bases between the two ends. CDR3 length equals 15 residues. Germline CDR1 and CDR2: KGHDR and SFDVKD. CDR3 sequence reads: CATSDRTPSTDTQYF. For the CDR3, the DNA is TGTGCCACCAGTGATCGGACGCCTAGCACAGATACGCAGTATTTT.

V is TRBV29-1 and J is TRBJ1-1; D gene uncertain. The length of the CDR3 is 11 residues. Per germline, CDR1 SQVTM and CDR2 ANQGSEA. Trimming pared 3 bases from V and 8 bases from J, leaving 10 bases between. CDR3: CSVDAKGEAFF. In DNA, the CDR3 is TGCAGCGTTGATGCGAAAGGAGAAGCTTTCTTT.

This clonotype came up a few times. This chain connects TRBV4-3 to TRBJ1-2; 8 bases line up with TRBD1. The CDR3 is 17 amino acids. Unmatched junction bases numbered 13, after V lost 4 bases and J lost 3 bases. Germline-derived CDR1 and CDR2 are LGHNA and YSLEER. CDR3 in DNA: TGCGCCAGCAGCCTTTTGACAGGGGCGATTCCGGACTATGGCTACACCTTC. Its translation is CASSLLTGAIPDYGYTF.

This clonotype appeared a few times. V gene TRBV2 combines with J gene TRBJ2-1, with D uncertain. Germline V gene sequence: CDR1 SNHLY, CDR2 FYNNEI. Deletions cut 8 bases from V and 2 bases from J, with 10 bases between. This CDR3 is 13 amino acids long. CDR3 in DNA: TGTGCCAGCGGCCTTAGCCCCTACAATGAGCAGTTCTTC. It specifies CASGLSPYNEQFF. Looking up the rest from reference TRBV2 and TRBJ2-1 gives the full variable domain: EPEVTQTPSHQVTQMGQEVILRCVPISNHLYFYWYRQILGQKVEFLVSFYNNEISEKSEIFDDQFSVERPDGSNFTLKIRSTKLEDSAMYFCASGLSPYNEQFFGPGTRLTVL.

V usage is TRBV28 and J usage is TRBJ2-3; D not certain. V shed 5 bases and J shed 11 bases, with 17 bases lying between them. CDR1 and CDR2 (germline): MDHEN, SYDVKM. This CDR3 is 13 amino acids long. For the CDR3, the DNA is TGTGCCAGCAGTCGGCCCATTGCATTGTGGCAGTATTTT. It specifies CASSRPIALWQYF.

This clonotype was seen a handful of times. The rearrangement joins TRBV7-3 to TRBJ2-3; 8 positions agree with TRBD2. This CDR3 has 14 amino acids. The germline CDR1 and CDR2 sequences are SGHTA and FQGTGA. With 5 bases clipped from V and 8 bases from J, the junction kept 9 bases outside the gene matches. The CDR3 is CASSKSNGRGTQYF. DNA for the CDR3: TGTGCCAGCAGCAAAAGCAACGGGAGGGGTACGCAGTATTTT.

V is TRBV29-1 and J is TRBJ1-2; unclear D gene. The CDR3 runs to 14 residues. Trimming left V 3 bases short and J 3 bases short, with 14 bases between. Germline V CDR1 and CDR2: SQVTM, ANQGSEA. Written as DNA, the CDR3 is TGCAGCGTTGAGGATCCCTTGAGGGACTATGGCTACACCTTC. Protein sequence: CSVEDPLRDYGYTF.

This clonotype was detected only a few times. This chain's CDR3 is CASRPTPLVGGPLHF. The CDR3 nucleotides read TGTGCCAGCAGGCCAACCCCTTTGGTAGGGGGTCCCCTCCACTTT. The chain is built from TRBV3-1 and TRBJ1-6; D is possibly TRBD1 (6 bases). The CDR3 is made up of 15 amino acids. Per germline, CDR1 LGHDT and CDR2 YNNKEL (reference sequence). The V and J ends lost 6 bases and 13 bases respectively, with 22 bases between them.

Here the CDR3 reads CASGSRSVPYEQYF. The CDR3 DNA reads TGTGCCAGCGGCTCGAGATCTGTCCCCTACGAGCAGTACTTC. The genes are TRBV7-8 and TRBJ2-7; unclear D gene. V gave up 8 bases and J gave up 2 bases, with 16 bases separating them. The germline gives CDR1 SGHVS, CDR2 FQNEAQ. The CDR3 is 14 residues long.

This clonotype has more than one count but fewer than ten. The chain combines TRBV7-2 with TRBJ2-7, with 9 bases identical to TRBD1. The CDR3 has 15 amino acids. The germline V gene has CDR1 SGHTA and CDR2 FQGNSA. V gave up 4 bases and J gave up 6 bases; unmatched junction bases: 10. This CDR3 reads CASSSSPGTGIEQYF. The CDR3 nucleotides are TGTGCCAGCAGCTCGAGTCCCGGGACAGGGATCGAGCAGTACTTC.

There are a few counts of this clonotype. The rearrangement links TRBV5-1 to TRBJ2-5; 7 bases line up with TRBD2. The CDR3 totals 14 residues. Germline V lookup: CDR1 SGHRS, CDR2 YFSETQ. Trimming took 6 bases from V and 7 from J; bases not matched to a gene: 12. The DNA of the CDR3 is TGCGCCAGCAAGCAGACTAGCAGGATAGGGACCCAGTACTTC. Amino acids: CASKQTSRIGTQYF.

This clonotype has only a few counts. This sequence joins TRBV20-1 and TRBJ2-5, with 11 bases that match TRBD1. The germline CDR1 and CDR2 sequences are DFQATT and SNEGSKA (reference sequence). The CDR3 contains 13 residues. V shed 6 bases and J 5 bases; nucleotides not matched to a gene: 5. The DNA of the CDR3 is TGCAGTGCCGCCGGACAGGGGGCGGAGACCCAGTACTTC. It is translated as CSAAGQGAETQYF.